A selection of T cell receptor beta chains follows, all from one sample in a study of cytomegalovirus exposure and HLA in healthy donors. Here immunoSEQ multiplex PCR was the method, and the copy in TCRdb shows in-frame clones only, minus some. Of over 150,000 clones listed, around 80% are singletons. The sequencing input was PBMCs. The receptors derive from a man aged 40-50 years in good health and CMV-seronegative. Each CDR3 is given with its conserved first and last residue. The D gene is left open where the match is weak. The size entry is marked missing in some rows and otherwise reads once, few, many or a size class.

CDR3aa,CDR3nt,j_gene,d_gene,abundance,v_gene
CASSDSLDTQYF,TGTGCCAGCAGTGACTCCTTAGATACGCAGTATTTT,TRBJ2-3,-,-,TRBV6-6
CASSLVGGGETQYF,TGTGCCAGCAGCTTGGTTGGCGGGGGAGAGACCCAGTACTTC,TRBJ2-5,TRBD2,-,TRBV7-9
CASSSRGLAGGNLYEQYF,TGTGCCAGCAGCTCCAGGGGACTAGCGGGGGGGAACCTCTACGAGCAGTACTTC,TRBJ2-7,TRBD2,-,TRBV7-2
CASSLGADGFTDTQYF,TGTGCCAGCAGCTTAGGAGCGGACGGTTTCACAGATACGCAGTATTTT,TRBJ2-3,-,-,TRBV7-3
CASMTGLSYEQYF,TGTGCCAGCATGACAGGCCTCTCCTACGAGCAGTACTTC,TRBJ2-7,-,-,TRBV28
CASSQGSSYNSPLHF,TGTGCCAGCAGCCAAGGTTCGAGTTATAATTCACCCCTCCACTTT,TRBJ1-6,-,-,TRBV4-2
CASSYGTASLEQYF,TGTGCCAGCAGTTACGGGACAGCTAGTCTCGAGCAGTACTTC,TRBJ2-7,TRBD1,-,TRBV27
CASSYHRLGTEAFF,TGTGCCAGCAGTTACCACAGGTTGGGGACTGAAGCTTTCTTT,TRBJ1-1,-,-,TRBV6-5
CASSHSTEAFF,TGTGCCAGCAGTCACAGTACCGAAGCTTTCTTT,TRBJ1-1,-,few,TRBV6-1
CASSWGLGLAPYEQYF,TGTGCCAGCAGCTGGGGGCTGGGACTAGCCCCCTACGAGCAGTACTTC,TRBJ2-7,TRBD2,-,TRBV5-8
CASSSLTGALNPYQETQYF,TGCGCCAGCAGCTCCTTGACAGGGGCCCTAAACCCGTACCAAGAGACCCAGTACTTC,TRBJ2-5,TRBD1,once,TRBV4-1
CASSEDEGASYEQYF,TGCGCCAGCAGTGAAGATGAGGGCGCCTCCTACGAGCAGTACTTC,TRBJ2-7,-,once,TRBV10-1
CASSENRNTEAFF,TGCGCCAGCAGTGAAAACAGGAACACTGAAGCTTTCTTT,TRBJ1-1,-,-,TRBV10-1
CASSTLGGGQFF,TGTGCCAGCAGTACACTCGGGGGGGGGCAGTTCTTC,TRBJ2-1,TRBD2,once,TRBV6-5
CASSPRGTDNTGELFF,TGTGCCAGCTCACCAAGGGGGACCGATAACACCGGGGAGCTGTTTTTT,TRBJ2-2,-,-,TRBV18
CASSTTSGLQETQYF,TGTGCCAGCAGCACGACTAGCGGGCTTCAAGAGACCCAGTACTTC,TRBJ2-5,TRBD2,-,TRBV28